This T cell receptor beta chain was observed in a study of blood T cell repertoires in COVID-19. Study summary: Donors in the United States, Italy and Spain gave samples during acute or convalescent COVID-19. T cells, B-cell-depleted T cells, or PBMCs supplied cDNA or gDNA.

As originally analysed: From reference gene primer amplification, estimates of nucleated cell counts were derived. Repertoires were generated with immunoSEQ multiplex PCR, while TCRdb's copy carries only in-frame clones and drops some. That table is the source of V, J and clone size, and D and trimming were worked out from the DNA. This table holds 90,000 to 120,000 clones, 88% found once. After removal of 2 bases from V and 0 bases from J, the junction contained 0 bases not matched to a gene. This CDR3 is built from 15 residues. Germline loops: CDR1 MNHEY, CDR2 SVGEGT. Source material: peripheral blood. The receptor comes from a man aged 45-60 years with active or convalescent COVID-19. The chain joins TRBV6-2 or TRBV6-3 to TRBJ2-3, with 9 positions matching TRBD1. CDR3 coding DNA: TGTGCCAGCAGTTACGGGACAGGGAGCACAGATACGCAGTATTTT. Amino acid sequence: CASSYGTGSTDTQYF.